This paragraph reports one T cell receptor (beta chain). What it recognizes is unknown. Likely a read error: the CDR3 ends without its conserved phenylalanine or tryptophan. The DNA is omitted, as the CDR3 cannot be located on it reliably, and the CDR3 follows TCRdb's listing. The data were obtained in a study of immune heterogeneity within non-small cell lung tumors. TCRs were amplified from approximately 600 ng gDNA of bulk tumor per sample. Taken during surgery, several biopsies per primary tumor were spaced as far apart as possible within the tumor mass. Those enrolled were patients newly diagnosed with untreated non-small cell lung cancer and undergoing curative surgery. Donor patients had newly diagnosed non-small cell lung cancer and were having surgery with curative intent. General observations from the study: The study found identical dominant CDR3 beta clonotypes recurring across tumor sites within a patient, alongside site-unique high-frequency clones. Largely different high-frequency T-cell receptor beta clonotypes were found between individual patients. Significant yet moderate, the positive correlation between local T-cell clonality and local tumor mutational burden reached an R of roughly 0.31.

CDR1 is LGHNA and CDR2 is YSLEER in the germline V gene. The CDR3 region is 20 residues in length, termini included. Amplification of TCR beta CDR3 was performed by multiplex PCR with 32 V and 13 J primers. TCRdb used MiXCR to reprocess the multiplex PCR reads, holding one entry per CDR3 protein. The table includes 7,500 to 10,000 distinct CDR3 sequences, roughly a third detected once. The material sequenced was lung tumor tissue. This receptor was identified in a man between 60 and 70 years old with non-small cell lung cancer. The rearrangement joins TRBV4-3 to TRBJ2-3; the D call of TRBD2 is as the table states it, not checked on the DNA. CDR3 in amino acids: CASSQGYSRFGAGYEQYFGP.